The clone carrying this T cell receptor beta chain has a handful of counts. Its target is not known. TCRdb analysed the RT-PCR reads with MiXCR anew, one entry per CDR3 protein. The sample holds around 480,000 distinct CDR3 sequences; about 15% are singletons and the top ten take 2.5% to 3.5%. This entry is derived from a study of response to subunit inactivated influenza vaccine. Study-level findings and limits: New T cells are recruited in small numbers by each seasonal influenza vaccination, according to the authors' suggestion.

CDR3 length equals 13 residues. Germline loops: CDR1 SGDLS, CDR2 YYNGEE. The V and J ends lost 2 bases and 8 bases respectively, with 8 bases between them. The sequence derives from a man between 50 and 69 years old who received an inactivated influenza vaccine. The sequences come from CD4+ T cells sorted from PBMCs, collected less than 25 months after vaccination. The chain recombines TRBV9 with TRBJ1-6; D is ambiguous. CDR3 residues: CASSVDSYSPLHF. CDR3 in DNA: TGTGCCAGCAGCGTCGATTCCTATTCACCCCTCCACTTT.